This entry lists 22 T cell receptor beta chains sequenced from one sample in a study of CD8+ T cells in alopecia areata. Extracted from the samples, RNA was reverse transcribed into cDNA to serve as the sequencing template. Libraries were prepared by immunoSEQ multiplex PCR; TCRdb keeps only in-frame clonotypes and omits some of them. Altogether approximately 120,000 clones are present, approximately 47% being singletons, with the ten largest covering 10% to 13%. The sample comprised NKG2D-low CD8+ T cells sorted from blood. The receptors were gathered from a human donor with alopecia areata.

The rearrangement joins TRBV2 to TRBJ2-1; maybe TRBD1 (6 bases). CDR3 size: 15 residues. V was clipped by 11 bases and J by 0 bases, with 17 bases between them. Germline loops: CDR1 SNHLY, CDR2 FYNNEI. CDR3 in amino acids: CAGERQVRSYNEQFF. CDR3 bases: TGTGCCGGAGAAAGACAGGTTCGCTCCTACAATGAGCAGTTCTTC.

This clone showed up just a few times. This rearrangement joins TRBV29-1 to TRBJ2-3; D gene ambiguous. V was cut by 3 bases and J by 4 bases, with 5 bases left in between. The germline V gene encodes CDR1 SQVTM and CDR2 ANQGSEA. There are 11 residues in the CDR3. CDR3 sequence reads: CSVDYPDTQYF. The DNA for the CDR3 is TGCAGCGTTGACTACCCAGATACGCAGTATTTT.

This clone has just a few counts. The chain couples TRBV19 to TRBJ2-1, with D hard to call. V was shortened by 10 bases and J by 7 bases, with 20 bases between the two germline ends. Germline CDR1 LNHDA, CDR2 SQIVND (reference sequence). The CDR3 contains 14 residues. The CDR3 loop reads CATAAISPLNEQFF. CDR3 bases: TGTGCCACCGCAGCGATCTCCCCGTTGAATGAGCAGTTCTTC.

The gene calls are TRBV10-3 and TRBJ2-2; D is unclear. With 2 bases removed from V and 6 bases from J, the gap between germline ends came to 1 base. Germline V gives CDR1 ENHRY, CDR2 SYGVKD. The CDR3 is made up of 11 amino acids. DNA of the CDR3: TGTGCCATCAGTGAGCCCGGGGAGCTGTTTTTT. This gives the protein CAISEPGELFF.

This clone occurred many times. Other DNA sequences of this sample code for an identical CDR3. This sequence joins TRBV7-8 and TRBJ2-7, with D maybe TRBD1 (5 bases). Germline CDR1 SGHVS, CDR2 FQNEAQ. V was pared by 4 bases and J by 4 bases, with 8 bases between. This CDR3 region has 12 residues. For the CDR3, the DNA is TGTGCCAGCAGCTCAGGGATATACGAGCAGTACTTC. This codes for CASSSGIYEQYF.

This clone was counted a few times. The rearrangement links TRBV29-1 to TRBJ2-1; 11 positions agree with TRBD2. The CDR3 consists of 14 residues. CDR1 and CDR2 (germline): SQVTM, ANQGSEA. Trimming removed 7 bases from V and 2 bases from J; junction bases left unmatched: 4. CDR3: CSGRLAGTYNEQFF. The DNA for the CDR3 is TGCAGCGGACGACTAGCGGGGACCTACAATGAGCAGTTCTTC.

This clone was recorded once. The chain is built from TRBV4-1 and TRBJ2-5, with no clear D. Germline V gene lookup returns CDR1 MGHRA and CDR2 YSYEKL. The ends were cut back, 3 bases at V and 5 bases at J, with 7 bases in the middle. The CDR3 has 12 amino acids. The CDR3 loop reads CASSQIGETQYF. CDR3 sequence (DNA): TGCGCCAGCAGCCAGATAGGGGAGACCCAGTACTTC.

Regarding this clone: This specimen includes other DNA sequences encoding the same CDR3. The genes are TRBV27 and TRBJ2-7; no reliable D call. Germline loops: CDR1 MNHEY, CDR2 SMNVEV (reference sequence). Trimming shortened V by 5 bases and J by 4 bases, and 9 bases separated the two germline ends. The CDR3 length is 12 residues. DNA for the CDR3: TGTGCCAGCAGTACTCTCGGGTACGAGCAGTACTTC. The encoded protein is CASSTLGYEQYF.

This clone was seen a few times. V usage is TRBV29-1 and J usage is TRBJ2-1; possibly TRBD1 for D (6 bases). This CDR3 is 14 amino acids long. The V gene lost 5 bases and the J gene lost 8 bases, with 19 bases spanning the gap. Per germline, CDR1 SQVTM and CDR2 ANQGSEA. The CDR3 bases are TGCAGCGTTATTGGGACACCGATCGGGCATGAGCAGTTCTTC. Residues: CSVIGTPIGHEQFF.

The chain couples TRBV30 to TRBJ1-5; D gene unclear. The ends were cut back, 5 bases at V and 6 bases at J, with 14 bases in the middle. Germline CDR1 reads GTSNPN; CDR2 reads SVGIG (reference sequence). The CDR3 is 13 amino acids. Written as DNA, the CDR3 is TGTGCCTGGTCAGAGTGGGCTGGTCAGCCCCAGCATTTT. The encoded protein is CAWSEWAGQPQHF.

This sequence joins TRBV15 and TRBJ1-4, with D perhaps matching TRBD1 (5 bases). CDR1 is LNHNV, CDR2 YYDKDF, per germline (reference sequence). V dropped 1 base and J dropped 14 bases, with 14 bases sitting between them. CDR3 length: 13 residues. The CDR3: CATSRAGDGFLFF. The CDR3 DNA reads as TGTGCCACCAGCAGAGCGGGGGACGGCTTTCTGTTTTTT.

This clone was counted only a few times. This chain links TRBV30 with TRBJ1-4; D gene ambiguous. The CDR3 loop spans 11 amino acids. Looked up from germline, CDR1 is GTSNPN and CDR2 is SVGIG (reference sequence). V was cut by 1 base and J by 12 bases, with 9 bases left in between. CDR3 amino acids: CAWSAEMELFF. The CDR3 DNA reads TGTGCCTGGAGTGCGGAAATGGAACTGTTTTTT. Full variable domain (outside the CDR3, taken from reference TRBV30 and TRBJ1-4): SQTIHQWPATLVQPVGSPLSLECTVEGTSNPNLYWYRQAAGRGLQLLFYSVGIGQISSEVPQNLSASRPQDRQFILSSKKLLLSDSGFYLCAWSAEMELFFGSGTQLSVL.

This clone was seen more than once but under ten times. V usage is TRBV29-1 and J usage is TRBJ2-3; TRBD1 might be the D (6 bases). V shed 4 bases and J shed 3 bases, with 17 bases lying between them. The CDR3 extends over 15 amino acids. From germline, CDR1 is SQVTM and CDR2 ANQGSEA. CDR3: CSVAAGEVGTDTQYF. As DNA, the CDR3 is TGCAGCGTTGCTGCAGGGGAAGTTGGAACAGATACGCAGTATTTT.

The chain carries TRBV29-1 and TRBJ2-1, with TRBD1 matching 8 bases. V lost 7 bases, J lost 5 bases, and 10 bases stayed unmatched. Germline CDR1 and CDR2: SQVTM and ANQGSEA. This CDR3 contains 14 residues. The CDR3 DNA follows: TGCAGCGCTTCAGGGACAGGAGGTAACAATGAGCAGTTCTTC. Protein: CSASGTGGNNEQFF.

Worth noting for this clone: One end of the junction is discordant with germline, which a read error may explain. The V and J genes are TRBV5-1 and TRBJ2-5, with a tentative D call TRBD2 (6 bases). This CDR3 comprises 14 residues. Germline V gene data show CDR1 as SGHRS and CDR2 as YFSETQ. CDR3 DNA: TGCGCCAGCAGCTTGAGTTCGAGTATGGAGGGATCGGACTTC. Translated, it gives CASSLSSSMEGSDF. The full variable domain, completed using reference TRBV5-1 and TRBJ2-5, is KAGVTQTPRYLIKTRGQQVTLSCSPISGHRSVSWYQQTPGQGLQFLFEYFSETQRNKGNFPGRFSGRQFSNSRSEMNVSTLELGDSALYLCASSLSSSMEGSDFGPGTRLLVL.

V and J are TRBV4-1 and TRBJ2-2; no clear D. The CDR3 sequence is 13 residues long. The germline V gene encodes CDR1 MGHRA and CDR2 YSYEKL. Trimming took off 4 bases at V and 4 bases at J, with 7 bases between the two ends. For the CDR3, the DNA is TGCGCCAGCAGCCCTGTCGGCACCGGGGAGCTGTTTTTT. It yields the protein CASSPVGTGELFF.

The rearrangement links TRBV2 to TRBJ2-5, with D hard to call. CDR1 SNHLY and CDR2 FYNNEI come from the germline V gene. The V gene lost 4 bases and the J gene lost 4 bases, with 10 bases spanning the gap. The CDR3 is made up of 13 amino acids. This chain's CDR3 is CASSGRFPETQYF. The CDR3 bases are TGTGCCAGCAGTGGAAGATTTCCAGAGACCCAGTACTTC.

The genes are TRBV2 and TRBJ2-7; D ambiguous. Per germline, CDR1 SNHLY and CDR2 FYNNEI. Trimming shortened V by 7 bases and J by 3 bases, and 10 bases separated the two germline ends. This CDR3 is built from 12 residues. Written as DNA, the CDR3 is TGTGCCAGCACCGGGTCTCTCTACGAGCAGTACTTC. The encoded protein is CASTGSLYEQYF. Full variable domain (rest looked up from reference TRBV2 and TRBJ2-7): EPEVTQTPSHQVTQMGQEVILRCVPISNHLYFYWYRQILGQKVEFLVSFYNNEISEKSEIFDDQFSVERPDGSNFTLKIRSTKLEDSAMYFCASTGSLYEQYFGPGTRLTVT.

This clone was seen once. The chain recombines TRBV27 with TRBJ2-2, with D perhaps TRBD2 (5 bases). CDR3 length: 12 amino acids. CDR1 MNHEY and CDR2 SMNVEV come from the germline V gene (reference sequence). V lost 5 bases and J 6 bases, leaving 7 bases between the germline ends. The chain's CDR3 is CASSPGAGELFF. The CDR3 DNA is TGTGCCAGCAGTCCCGGGGCCGGGGAGCTGTTTTTT.

This clone was found a few times. The chain employs TRBV28 and TRBJ2-4; tentatively, D is TRBD1 (6 bases). The CDR3 is 16 amino acids. Per the germline V gene, CDR1 is MDHEN and CDR2 is SYDVKM. Trimming took 7 bases from V and 0 from J, leaving 16 bases between them. CDR3 in amino acids: CASNSWTDIAKNIQYF. Written as DNA, the CDR3 is TGTGCCAGCAACTCGTGGACAGATATAGCCAAAAACATTCAGTACTTC. The variable domain in full, with the rest retrieved from reference TRBV28 and TRBJ2-4, is DVKVTQSSRYLVKRTGEKVFLECVQDMDHENMFWYRQDPGLGLRLIYFSYDVKMKEKGDIPEGYSVSREKKERFSLILESASTNQTSMYLCASNSWTDIAKNIQYFGAGTRLSVL.

CDR3 sequence: CSVSTGTSYEQYF. The CDR3 region has the DNA TGCAGCGTCTCAACAGGGACCTCCTACGAGCAGTACTTC. J is TRBJ2-7 and V is TRBV29-1; D may be TRBD1 (6 bases). This CDR3 region has 13 residues. CDR1 and CDR2 from the germline V gene are SQVTM and ANQGSEA. The V end lost 6 bases, the J end lost 0 bases, and 12 bases lay between the germline ends.

The chain uses TRBV11-2 and TRBJ2-7; possibly TRBD2 for D (6 bases). Trimming cost V 7 bases and J 0 bases, with 13 bases left between them. The CDR3 loop spans 14 amino acids. CDR1 is SGHAT, CDR2 FQNNGV, per germline. The CDR3 region has the DNA TGTGCCAGCATTGGAGGGGACTTCTCCTACGAGCAGTACTTC. It specifies CASIGGDFSYEQYF.